This T cell receptor beta chain comes out of a study of blood T cell repertoires in COVID-19. The overall study: COVID-19 samples from acute and convalescent phases originated in the United States, Italy and Spain.

A few counts support this clone. This CDR3 has 13 residues. J lost 8 bases, V lost 7 bases, and 8 bases had no gene match. Germline CDR1 reads SNHLY; CDR2 reads FYNNEI. Participants spanned ages about 18 to 100 years and resided in about two dozen US areas. A COVID-19 case was met by exposed participants within 2 weeks before study entry. Authors' methods: Amplification with reference gene primers provided the estimates of nucleated cell counts. Profiling relied on immunoSEQ multiplex PCR, and the TCRdb table lists in-frame clones only, not all of them. From that table come the V and J calls and clone size; the DNA was used to work out D and trimming. The data contain roughly 58,000 clones, roughly two thirds of them singletons.

The rearrangement uses TRBV2 and TRBJ2-1, with 7 bases matching TRBD2. The sequence was collected from a woman aged 55-70 years who had been exposed to COVID-19. Sequencing was carried out using PBMCs or T cells enriched from blood (not recorded which). CDR3 nucleotide sequence: TGTGCCAGCATTGGGCGGGAGTACGATGAGCAGTTCTTC. Translated: CASIGREYDEQFF.